The text below deals with one T cell receptor beta chain. Its antigen is not identified. TCRdb's copy holds only in-frame clones and misses some; the assay was immunoSEQ multiplex PCR. The sample holds 140,000 to 150,000 clones, around 90% seen once. These data are taken from a study of T cell responses to AZD1222 COVID-19 vaccine. CDR3 size: 13 residues. Germline V gives CDR1 LNHNV, CDR2 YYDKDF (reference sequence). With 3 bases removed from V and 7 bases from J, the gap between germline ends came to 10 bases. Findings and caveats of the study: At 160-218 and 743-854, vaccine-associated CD4 TCRs were dominant, and they spanned spike. The study identified only five to seven AZD1222 recipients as seropositive at baseline. Unmutated variant regions reportedly attract nearly half of all spike-specific TCRs.

This clonotype originated in an adult in good health. The chain uses TRBV15 and TRBJ1-5; D gene ambiguous. Here the sequenced sample was peripheral blood, taken on day 0 of AZD1222 vaccination. In DNA, the CDR3 is TGTGCCACCAGCAGGATAAGATGGCAGCCCCAGCATTTT. The encoded protein is CATSRIRWQPQHF.